Listed below are T cell receptor beta chains from one sample, sequenced in a study of blood T cells in healthy people across ages. Using its own MiXCR run on the 5' RACE reads, TCRdb lists one record per CDR3 protein. This sample has about a million distinct CDR3 sequences, with about 48% found just once. What was sequenced was blood. Every receptor here comes from a man younger than 40 in good health. Both conserved end residues are part of each CDR3. A D gene is named only where the DNA matches it firmly. Where a row states a size, it is once, few, many or the class of an expanded clone; other rows omit it.

clone_size	v_call	j_call	d_call	cdr3_nt	cdr3_aa
-	TRBV29-1	TRBJ2-3	-	TGCAGCGTTCCCCCCGGGGGAGGCACAGATACGCAGTATTTT	CSVPPGGGTDTQYF
-	TRBV7-3	TRBJ1-1	TRBD1	TGTGCCAGCACCCAACAGGGGGCAAGTGCGGCTTTCTTT	CASTQQGASAAFF
-	TRBV9	TRBJ2-5	TRBD2	TGTGCCAGCAGCGTAGGGAGACTAGCGGGGGGGCGAGAGACCCAGTACTTC	CASSVGRLAGGRETQYF
many	TRBV11-2	TRBJ2-3	-	TGTGCCAGCAGCTTGGGGGGGGCCCGCACAGATACGCAGTATTTT	CASSLGGARTDTQYF
-	TRBV10-3	TRBJ1-6	-	TGTGCCATCAGGTCAGACACAGGGAATTCACCCCTCCACTTT	CAIRSDTGNSPLHF
-	TRBV7-2	TRBJ1-1	-	TGTGCCAGCAGCCCCAGGAGAACTTTGAACACTGAAGCTTTCTTT	CASSPRRTLNTEAFF
-	TRBV9	TRBJ2-2	-	TGTGCCAGCAGCGCAGATTCTCCCTTAACCGGGGAGCTGTTTTTT	CASSADSPLTGELFF
few	TRBV20-1	TRBJ1-2	TRBD1	TGCAGTGCTAGAGTTGGGTACACAGACAGGGGCTTCTATGGCTACACCTTC	CSARVGYTDRGFYGYTF
-	TRBV6-5	TRBJ2-3	TRBD1	TGTGCCAGCAGTACCTGGACAGGGGGCAAAGATACGCAGTATTTT	CASSTWTGGKDTQYF
few	TRBV28	TRBJ2-7	-	TGTGCCAGCAGTCAACCCATCCCCCCCGAGCAGTACTTC	CASSQPIPPEQYF
few	TRBV12-3/TRBV12-4	TRBJ2-4	-	TGTGCCAGCACCCCAGGATTTAGCAAAAACATTCAGTACTTC	CASTPGFSKNIQYF
-	TRBV12-5	TRBJ2-3	TRBD1	TGTGCTAGTGAAACGCGCAGGGGGTTCACAGATACGCAGTATTTT	CASETRRGFTDTQYF
-	TRBV29-1	TRBJ1-5	-	TGCAGCGTGGGCGGGGGAATCAATCAGCCCCAGCATTTT	CSVGGGINQPQHF
-	TRBV27	TRBJ2-7	-	TGTGCCAGCAGTACCCCTCCATCCTACGAGCAGTACTTC	CASSTPPSYEQYF
-	TRBV15	TRBJ2-4	-	TGTGCCACCAGCAGACCCTTAGCCAAAAACATTCAGTACTTC	CATSRPLAKNIQYF
few	TRBV6-1	TRBJ2-7	-	TGTGCCAGCAGTGAAGACCCCCGGACAGCATCCTACGAGCAGTACTTC	CASSEDPRTASYEQYF
-	TRBV6-1	TRBJ1-2	-	TGTGCCAGCTGGACACCTAACTATGGCTACACCTTC	CASWTPNYGYTF
-	TRBV28	TRBJ2-5	TRBD1	TGTGCCAGCAGTAGCCGGGACAGGGTTTTCGAGACCCAGTACTTC	CASSSRDRVFETQYF
-	TRBV6-5	TRBJ1-2	TRBD1	TGTGCCAGCAGTTACCAACAGGGGAACTATGGCTACACCTTC	CASSYQQGNYGYTF
-	TRBV4-2	TRBJ2-1	TRBD2	TGTGCCAGCAGCCAAGATTTGCTAGCGGGGGGGCCCTGGAATGAGCAGTTCTTC	CASSQDLLAGGPWNEQFF
-	TRBV10-3	TRBJ2-7	TRBD1	TGTGCCATCAGTGGACCCGGGACAGACGAGCAGTACTTC	CAISGPGTDEQYF